A single sample gave rise to the 6 T cell receptor beta chains below, sequenced in a study of blood T cell repertoires in COVID-19. TCRdb's table, derived via immunoSEQ multiplex PCR, lists solely in-frame clones and lacks some. The sample records 350,000 to 450,000 clones, roughly nine tenths being singletons. The sample consisted of peripheral blood. These receptors were collected from a man aged 35 to 55 with acute or convalescent COVID-19.

The gene calls are TRBV10-3 and TRBJ2-3; 7 bases agree with TRBD1. The CDR3 spans 15 residues. CDR1 and CDR2 from the germline V gene are ENHRY and SYGVKD. J lost 6 bases, V lost 0 bases, and 6 bases had no gene match. The CDR3 nucleotides read TGTGCCATCAGTGAGTCGGAGACAGGGTACGATACGCAGTATTTT. This codes for CAISESETGYDTQYF.

Note on this clone: In the same sample, other DNA sequences code for this CDR3. V usage is TRBV28 and J usage is TRBJ2-7; 10 nucleotides align to TRBD2. V gave up 7 bases and J gave up 2 bases; unmatched junction bases: 5. The CDR3 contains 14 residues. Germline V CDR1 and CDR2: MDHEN, SYDVKM. CDR3 bases: TGTGCCAGCAACTTGAGCGGGGGGGCCTACGAGCAGTACTTC. Translation: CASNLSGGAYEQYF.

The chain couples TRBV11-2 to TRBJ1-6; D not resolved. Germline CDR1 and CDR2: SGHAT and FQNNGV. The CDR3 loop spans 16 amino acids. V lost 0 bases, J lost 7 bases, and 13 bases lay in between. The CDR3 bases are TGTGCCAGCAGCTTAGAAGCGGGGAGAGGGAATTCACCCCTCCACTTT. This translates into CASSLEAGRGNSPLHF.

The CDR3 reads CAISESTGTENTEAFF. CDR3 nucleotides: TGTGCCATCAGTGAGTCCACCGGGACAGAGAACACTGAAGCTTTCTTT. The chain carries TRBV10-3 and TRBJ1-1; 7 nucleotides agree with TRBD1. Looked up from germline, CDR1 is ENHRY and CDR2 is SYGVKD. The CDR3 is 16 residues long. Losses at the gene ends were 0 bases for V and 1 base for J; bases not matched to a gene: 5.

The chain links TRBV28 to TRBJ1-2; 7 bases line up with TRBD1. The germline V gene has CDR1 MDHEN and CDR2 SYDVKM. The CDR3 contains 15 residues. Trimming took 8 bases from V and 6 from J; bases not matched to a gene: 15. CDR3 DNA sequence: TGTGCCAGCCAACTGCCCCCCGGGACAGTGAATGGCTACACCTTC. Its translation: CASQLPPGTVNGYTF.

This CDR3 reads CASRLDYLSYNEQFF. The CDR3 DNA follows: TGTGCCAGCAGGCTAGACTATTTGTCCTACAATGAGCAGTTCTTC. The chain is built from TRBV27 and TRBJ2-1; D is possibly TRBD2 (5 bases). CDR3 length equals 15 residues. Trimming shortened V by 6 bases and J by 1 base, and 13 bases separated the two germline ends. Germline V gives CDR1 MNHEY, CDR2 SMNVEV (reference sequence).